A single sample gave rise to the 25 T cell receptor beta chains below, sequenced in a study of blood T cell repertoires in COVID-19. TCRdb keeps only in-frame clones here, not all; method: immunoSEQ multiplex PCR. The sample lists around 40,000 clones, around 95% seen once, with approximately 3.7% in the top ten. Sequencing was carried out using peripheral blood. The source is a human donor with active COVID-19. The donor label of this sample is uncertain.

The chain employs TRBV3-1 (or the pseudogene TRBV3-2) and TRBJ2-7; D may be TRBD2 (5 bases). The V gene lost 0 bases and the J gene lost 2 bases, with 14 bases spanning the gap. CDR1 is LGHDT and CDR2 is YNNKEL in the germline V gene (reference sequence). The CDR3 is made up of 16 amino acids. Written as DNA, the CDR3 is TGTGCCAGCAGCCAAGAGGGGTGGGGAGACACCTACGAGCAGTACTTC. Its protein is CASSQEGWGDTYEQYF.

The chain combines TRBV14 with TRBJ2-1; TRBD2 matches at 11 bases. V gave up 3 bases and J gave up 9 bases; unmatched junction bases: 7. Germline CDR1 is SGHDN and CDR2 is FVKESK. This CDR3 has 15 amino acids. The CDR3 reads CASSQLAGGWGEQFF. CDR3 nucleotides: TGTGCCAGCAGCCAGCTAGCGGGGGGATGGGGTGAGCAGTTCTTC.

The V gene is TRBV18, the J gene TRBJ1-1; no definite D call. The CDR3 extends over 11 amino acids. V was pared by 8 bases and J by 5 bases, with 9 bases between. Germline-derived CDR1 and CDR2 are KGHSH and LQKENI. DNA of the CDR3: TGTGCCAGCCGCGGGGAGACTGAAGCTTTCTTT. This gives the protein CASRGETEAFF.

The chain joins TRBV7-9 to TRBJ1-5; 12 bases match TRBD1. V was pared by 1 base and J by 2 bases, with 9 bases of the junction left unmatched. From germline, CDR1 is SEHNR and CDR2 FQNEAQ (reference sequence). The length of the CDR3 is 19 residues. CDR3 loop: CASSLGGTGGARGNQPQHF. CDR3 DNA: TGTGCCAGCAGCTTAGGTGGGACAGGGGGCGCAAGGGGCAATCAGCCCCAGCATTTT.

The rearrangement links TRBV23-1 to TRBJ2-1; TRBD2 might be the D (6 bases). TRBV23-1 belongs to the ORF category, with a function that is uncertain. V lost 6 bases, J lost 8 bases, and 14 bases lay in between. The CDR3 is 13 residues long. Written as DNA, the CDR3 is TGCGCCAGCAGCCTAGGCGGGACCGATGAGCAGTTCTTC. It codes for CASSLGGTDEQFF.

The chain has TRBV13 and TRBJ2-3; a weak D match, TRBD2 (7 bases). Germline-derived CDR1 and CDR2 are PRHDT and FYEKMQ (reference sequence). V lost 8 bases to trimming and J lost 5 bases, with 23 bases between them. The CDR3 covers 16 residues. This CDR3 is CASRVGGGGLVDTQYF. Written as DNA, the CDR3 is TGTGCCAGCCGCGTAGGAGGGGGGGGGCTGGTAGATACGCAGTATTTT.

The chain joins TRBV10-2 to TRBJ2-7; 8 bases are a match to TRBD1. V shed 9 bases, J shed 2 bases, and the junction held 9 bases outside the gene matches. Germline V lookup: CDR1 WSHSY, CDR2 SAAADI. The CDR3 is 14 residues long. The chain's CDR3 is CASKGTGSTYEQYF. CDR3 DNA: TGCGCCAGTAAAGGGACAGGATCAACCTACGAGCAGTACTTC.

The rearrangement uses TRBV15 and TRBJ1-2; 7 bases map to TRBD1. The CDR3 extends over 13 amino acids. CDR1 LNHNV and CDR2 YYDKDF come from the germline V gene (reference sequence). After removal of 9 bases from V and 4 bases from J, the junction contained 8 bases not matched to a gene. CDR3 sequence: CATSGQEGYGYTF. CDR3 nucleotides: TGTGCCACAAGCGGACAGGAGGGCTATGGCTACACCTTC.

V and J are TRBV18 and TRBJ2-1; D may be TRBD1 (6 bases). CDR1 and CDR2 from the germline V gene are KGHSH and LQKENI. This CDR3 has 17 amino acids. Between the trimmed V and J ends, which lost 6 bases and 9 bases, there was a span of 27 bases. The CDR3 region is CASSSAVGSGGNGEQFF. In DNA form, the CDR3 reads TGTGCCAGCTCCTCCGCCGTAGGGTCTGGGGGCAATGGTGAGCAGTTCTTC.

V and J are TRBV7-8 and TRBJ2-5, with D tentatively TRBD1 (5 bases). The CDR3 is made up of 14 amino acids. Per germline, CDR1 SGHVS and CDR2 FQNEAQ. The V gene lost 5 bases and the J gene lost 1 base, with 11 bases spanning the gap. The DNA for the CDR3 is TGTGCCAGCAGCCTAGACAGTTTCCAAGAGACCCAGTACTTC. Translated, it gives CASSLDSFQETQYF.

The chain links TRBV19 to TRBJ2-1; D ambiguous. The V end was cut by 4 bases, the J end by 0 bases, with 10 bases between. The CDR3 runs to 15 residues. In germline, CDR1 is LNHDA, CDR2 SQIVND (reference sequence). CDR3 in amino acids: CASSSGYRSYNEQFF. The CDR3, as DNA: TGTGCCAGTAGTAGCGGCTATCGCTCCTACAATGAGCAGTTCTTC. The full variable domain, with the rest looked up from reference TRBV19 and TRBJ2-1, is DGGITQSPKYLFRKEGQNVTLSCEQNLNHDAMYWYRQDPGQGLRLIYYSQIVNDFQKGDIAEGYSVSREKKESFPLTVTSAQKNPTAFYLCASSSGYRSYNEQFFGPGTRLTVL.

This chain connects TRBV18 to TRBJ1-4; a possible D gene is TRBD1 (6 bases). Trimming left V 2 bases short and J 7 bases short, with 14 bases between. The length of the CDR3 is 15 residues. Looked up from germline, CDR1 is KGHSH and CDR2 is LQKENI. The CDR3 loop is CASSPSPQGGEKLFF. In nucleotides, the CDR3 is TGTGCCAGCTCACCAAGTCCACAGGGTGGTGAAAAACTGTTTTTT.

The chain is built from TRBV2 and TRBJ1-5; possibly TRBD1 for D (5 bases). V lost 3 bases and J 5 bases, leaving 11 bases between the germline ends. Germline CDR1 and CDR2: SNHLY and FYNNEI. This CDR3 comprises 14 residues. CDR3 region: CASSEQTVYQPQHF. DNA for the CDR3: TGTGCCAGCAGTGAGCAGACAGTCTATCAGCCCCAGCATTTT.

This rearrangement joins TRBV28 to TRBJ1-4; 10 nucleotides agree with TRBD1. J gave up 13 bases and V 3 bases, and 2 bases lay outside the gene matches. CDR1 and CDR2 from the germline V gene are MDHEN and SYDVKM. This CDR3 contains 12 residues. CDR3 amino acids: CASSLGQGTLFF. CDR3 sequence (DNA): TGTGCCAGCAGTTTGGGACAGGGGACACTGTTTTTT.

The rearrangement links TRBV24-1 to TRBJ2-3, with TRBD1 matching over 7 bases. This CDR3 spans 16 amino acids. V dropped 3 bases and J dropped 1; count of bases not matched to a gene: 6. Germline V gives CDR1 KGHDR, CDR2 SFDVKD. The CDR3 nucleotides are TGTGCCACCAGTGATCCCCAGGGGGTGGGCACAGATACGCAGTATTTT. Protein product: CATSDPQGVGTDTQYF.

V gene TRBV19 combines with J gene TRBJ1-2; tentative D call: TRBD1 (6 bases). This CDR3 is 14 amino acids long. The V gene lost 4 bases and the J gene lost 3 bases, with 12 bases spanning the gap. Germline loops: CDR1 LNHDA, CDR2 SQIVND (reference sequence). CDR3 bases: TGTGCCAGTAGTAGGGACAACTGGGACTATGGCTACACCTTC. Translated, it gives CASSRDNWDYGYTF. The whole variable domain, remainder taken from reference TRBV19 and TRBJ1-2, is DGGITQSPKYLFRKEGQNVTLSCEQNLNHDAMYWYRQDPGQGLRLIYYSQIVNDFQKGDIAEGYSVSREKKESFPLTVTSAQKNPTAFYLCASSRDNWDYGYTFGSGTRLTVV.

The rearrangement links TRBV5-1 to TRBJ2-7; 8 bases match TRBD2. Germline V gives CDR1 SGHRS, CDR2 YFSETQ. The CDR3 covers 15 residues. The V segment lost 5 bases and the J segment 2 bases; nucleotides outside the gene matches: 9. CDR3 sequence (DNA): TGCGCCAGCAGTCCAAGCGGGGGTACTACCTACGAGCAGTACTTC. The encoded protein is CASSPSGGTTYEQYF.

The chain employs TRBV19 and TRBJ1-1; the D is unclear. The V end lost 9 bases, the J end lost 4 bases, and 18 bases lay between the germline ends. Looked up from germline, CDR1 is LNHDA and CDR2 is SQIVND (reference sequence). CDR3 length equals 14 residues. CDR3 amino acids: CASAPGSVVTEAFF. The DNA for the CDR3 is TGTGCCAGCGCACCCGGTAGCGTCGTCACTGAAGCTTTCTTT. The whole variable domain, remainder taken from reference TRBV19 and TRBJ1-1, is DGGITQSPKYLFRKEGQNVTLSCEQNLNHDAMYWYRQDPGQGLRLIYYSQIVNDFQKGDIAEGYSVSREKKESFPLTVTSAQKNPTAFYLCASAPGSVVTEAFFGQGTRLTVV.

The chain's CDR3 is CSVKPYRGGAFF. CDR3 in DNA: TGCAGCGTCAAACCCTACAGGGGGGGAGCTTTCTTT. The rearrangement links TRBV29-1 to TRBJ1-1, with 8 bases lining up with TRBD1. Unmatched junction bases numbered 10, after V lost 6 bases and J lost 10 bases. Per the germline V gene, CDR1 is SQVTM and CDR2 is ANQGSEA. This CDR3 comprises 12 residues.

Regarding this clone: Other DNA sequences of this sample code for an identical CDR3. The rearrangement joins TRBV7-8 to TRBJ1-2; no reliable D call. Trimming left V 1 base short and J 6 bases short, with 9 bases between. Germline V gene data show CDR1 as SGHVS and CDR2 as FQNEAQ. This CDR3 region has 13 residues. CDR3 in DNA: TGTGCCAGCAGCTTAGGGGCGTCTGATGGCTACACCTTC. This encodes CASSLGASDGYTF.

This clone was recorded only once. The gene calls are TRBV10-3 and TRBJ2-2; 8 nucleotides agree with TRBD2. With V trimmed by 11 bases and J by 1 base, 9 bases remained unmatched. CDR1 and CDR2 from the germline V gene are ENHRY and SYGVKD. This CDR3 has 15 amino acids. This chain's CDR3 is CASANSGVNTGELFF. CDR3 bases: TGTGCCTCCGCGAATAGCGGGGTGAACACCGGGGAGCTGTTTTTT.

The chain uses TRBV18 and TRBJ1-1; no definite D call. Germline V lookup: CDR1 KGHSH, CDR2 LQKENI. V lost 3 bases and J lost 6, with 11 bases in between. The CDR3 extends over 13 amino acids. CDR3 region: CASSPTRVSEAFF. In nucleotides, the CDR3 is TGTGCCAGCTCACCTACCCGGGTCTCTGAAGCTTTCTTT.

The chain joins TRBV18 to TRBJ1-6, with D perhaps matching TRBD1 (5 bases). Germline CDR1 and CDR2: KGHSH and LQKENI. The CDR3 contains 14 residues. Trimming took off 3 bases at V and 7 bases at J, with 10 bases between the two ends. The DNA of the CDR3 is TGTGCCAGCTCACCCAGGGAAGGGAATTCACCCCTCCACTTT. Encoded protein: CASSPREGNSPLHF.

The chain has TRBV2 and TRBJ2-7, with D tentatively TRBD1 (5 bases). The CDR3 length is 13 residues. The V end was cut by 6 bases, the J end by 2 bases, with 11 bases between. Germline CDR1 SNHLY, CDR2 FYNNEI. In DNA form, the CDR3 reads TGTGCCAGCAGGGTTTTAGGGGCCTACGAGCAGTACTTC. As protein: CASRVLGAYEQYF.

The chain is built from TRBV6-6 and TRBJ1-1, with unresolved D. The V and J ends lost 8 bases and 1 base respectively, with 17 bases between them. Germline assignment: CDR1 MNHNY and CDR2 SVGAGI (reference sequence). This CDR3 has 15 amino acids. The CDR3 spells CASGERSEGNTEAFF. In DNA, the CDR3 is TGTGCCAGCGGAGAGCGGAGTGAGGGGAACACTGAAGCTTTCTTT.